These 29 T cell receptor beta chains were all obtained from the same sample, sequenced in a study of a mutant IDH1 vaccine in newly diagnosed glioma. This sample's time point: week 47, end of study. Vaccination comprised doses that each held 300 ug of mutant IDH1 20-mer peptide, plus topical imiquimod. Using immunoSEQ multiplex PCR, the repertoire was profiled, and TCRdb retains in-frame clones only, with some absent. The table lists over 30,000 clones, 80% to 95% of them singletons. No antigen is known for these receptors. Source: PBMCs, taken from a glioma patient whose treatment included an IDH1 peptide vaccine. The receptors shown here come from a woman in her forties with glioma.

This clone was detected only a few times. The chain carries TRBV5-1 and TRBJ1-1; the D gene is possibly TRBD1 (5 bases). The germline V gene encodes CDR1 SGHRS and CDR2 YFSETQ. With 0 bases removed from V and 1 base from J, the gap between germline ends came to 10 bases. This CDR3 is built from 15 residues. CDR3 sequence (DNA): TGCGCCAGCAGCTTGGCGCAGGGTGGGAACACTGAAGCTTTCTTT. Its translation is CASSLAQGGNTEAFF.

CDR3 protein: CASSPSDNPYGYTF. Here the CDR3 DNA reads TGTGCCAGCAGCCCCTCTGACAACCCGTATGGCTACACCTTC. The chain joins TRBV13 to TRBJ1-2; D ambiguous. The CDR3 has 14 residues. Germline-derived CDR1 and CDR2 are PRHDT and FYEKMQ (reference sequence). Trimming took 5 bases from V and 5 from J, leaving 15 bases between them.

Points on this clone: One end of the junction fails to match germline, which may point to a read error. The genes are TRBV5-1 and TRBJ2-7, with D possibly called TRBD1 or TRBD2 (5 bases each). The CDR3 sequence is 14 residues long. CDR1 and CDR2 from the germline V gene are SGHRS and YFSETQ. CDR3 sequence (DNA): TGCGCCAGCAGCTGGAGGACAATCTCCCACGAGCAGTACTTC. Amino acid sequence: CASSWRTISHEQYF.

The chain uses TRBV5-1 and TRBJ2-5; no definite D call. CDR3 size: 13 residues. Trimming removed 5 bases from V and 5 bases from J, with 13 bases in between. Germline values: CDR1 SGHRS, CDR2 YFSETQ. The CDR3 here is CASSPRVVETQYF. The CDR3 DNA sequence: TGCGCCAGCAGTCCCCGGGTGGTGGAGACCCAGTACTTC. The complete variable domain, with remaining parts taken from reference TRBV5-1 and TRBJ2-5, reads KAGVTQTPRYLIKTRGQQVTLSCSPISGHRSVSWYQQTPGQGLQFLFEYFSETQRNKGNFPGRFSGRQFSNSRSEMNVSTLELGDSALYLCASSPRVVETQYFGPGTRLLVL.

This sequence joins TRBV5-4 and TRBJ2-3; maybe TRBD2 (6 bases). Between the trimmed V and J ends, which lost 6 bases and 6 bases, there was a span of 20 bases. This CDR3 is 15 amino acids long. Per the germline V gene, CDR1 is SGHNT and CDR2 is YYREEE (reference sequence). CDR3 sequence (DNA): TGTGCCAGCACCCCCCAGGGCGGGATACGGGATACGCAGTATTTT. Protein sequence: CASTPQGGIRDTQYF.

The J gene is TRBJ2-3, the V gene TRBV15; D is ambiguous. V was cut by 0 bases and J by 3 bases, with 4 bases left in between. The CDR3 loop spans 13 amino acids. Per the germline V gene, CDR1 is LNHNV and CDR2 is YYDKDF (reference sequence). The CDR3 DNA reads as TGTGCCACCAGCAGAGATGGGACAGATACGCAGTATTTT. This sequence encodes CATSRDGTDTQYF.

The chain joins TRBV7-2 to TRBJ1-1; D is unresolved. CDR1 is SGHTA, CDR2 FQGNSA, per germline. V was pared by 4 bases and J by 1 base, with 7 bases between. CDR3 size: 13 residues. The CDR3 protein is CASSWTANTEAFF. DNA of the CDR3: TGTGCCAGCAGCTGGACTGCGAACACTGAAGCTTTCTTT.

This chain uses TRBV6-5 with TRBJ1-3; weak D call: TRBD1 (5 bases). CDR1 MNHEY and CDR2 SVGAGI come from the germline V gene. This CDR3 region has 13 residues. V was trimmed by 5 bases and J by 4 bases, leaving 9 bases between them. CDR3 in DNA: TGTGCCAGCAGTGGAAGGACAGGAAACACCATATATTTT. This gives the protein CASSGRTGNTIYF.

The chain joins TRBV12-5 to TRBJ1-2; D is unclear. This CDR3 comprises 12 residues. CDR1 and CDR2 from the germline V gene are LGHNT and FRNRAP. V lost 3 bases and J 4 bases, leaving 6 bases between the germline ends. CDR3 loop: CASGFRVYGYTF. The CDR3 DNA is TGTGCTAGTGGTTTCCGGGTCTATGGCTACACCTTC.

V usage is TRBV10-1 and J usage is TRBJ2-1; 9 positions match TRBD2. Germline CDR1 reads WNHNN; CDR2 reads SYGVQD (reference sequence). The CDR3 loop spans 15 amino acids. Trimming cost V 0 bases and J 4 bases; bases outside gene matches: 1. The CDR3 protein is CASSESAGGYNEQFF. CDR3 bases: TGCGCCAGCAGTGAGTCGGCGGGGGGGTACAATGAGCAGTTCTTC.

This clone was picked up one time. This CDR3 is CASRWASAAYEQYF. CDR3 DNA sequence: TGTGCCAGCCGATGGGCTAGCGCGGCCTACGAGCAGTACTTC. The chain carries TRBV6-5 and TRBJ2-7; D may be TRBD2 (6 bases). Trimming cost V 8 bases and J 2 bases, with 16 bases left between them. The CDR3 contains 14 residues. CDR1 MNHEY and CDR2 SVGAGI come from the germline V gene.

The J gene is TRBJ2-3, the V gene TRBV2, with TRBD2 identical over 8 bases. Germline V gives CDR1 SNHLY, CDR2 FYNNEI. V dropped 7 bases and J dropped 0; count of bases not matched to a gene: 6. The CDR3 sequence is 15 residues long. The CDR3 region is CASMGLVLSTDTQYF. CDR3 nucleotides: TGTGCCAGCATGGGACTAGTTTTGAGCACAGATACGCAGTATTTT.

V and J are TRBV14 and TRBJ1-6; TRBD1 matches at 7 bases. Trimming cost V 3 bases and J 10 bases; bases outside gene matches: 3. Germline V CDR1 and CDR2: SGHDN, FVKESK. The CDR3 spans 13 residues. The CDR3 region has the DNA TGTGCCAGCAGCCAGCAGGGACAGTCACCCCTCCACTTT. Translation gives CASSQQGQSPLHF.

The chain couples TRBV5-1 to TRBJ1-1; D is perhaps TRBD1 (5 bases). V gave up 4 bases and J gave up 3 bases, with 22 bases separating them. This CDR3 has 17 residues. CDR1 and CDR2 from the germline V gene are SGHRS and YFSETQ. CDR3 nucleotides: TGCGCCAGCAGCGGTCCCCGGGACCCTACCCCGTACACTGAAGCTTTCTTT. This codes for CASSGPRDPTPYTEAFF. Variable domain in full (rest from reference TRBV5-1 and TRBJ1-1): KAGVTQTPRYLIKTRGQQVTLSCSPISGHRSVSWYQQTPGQGLQFLFEYFSETQRNKGNFPGRFSGRQFSNSRSEMNVSTLELGDSALYLCASSGPRDPTPYTEAFFGQGTRLTVV.

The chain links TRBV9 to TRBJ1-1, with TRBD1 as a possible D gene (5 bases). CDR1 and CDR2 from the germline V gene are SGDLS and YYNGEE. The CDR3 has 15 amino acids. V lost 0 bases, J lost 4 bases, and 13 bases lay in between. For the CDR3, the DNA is TGTGCCAGCAGCGTAGTAAGGCAGGGCAGCACTGAAGCTTTCTTT. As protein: CASSVVRQGSTEAFF.

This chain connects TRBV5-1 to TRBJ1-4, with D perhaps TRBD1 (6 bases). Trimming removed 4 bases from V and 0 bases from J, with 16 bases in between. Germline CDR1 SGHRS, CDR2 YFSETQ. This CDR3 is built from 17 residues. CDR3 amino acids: CASSPGGRLSTNEKLFF. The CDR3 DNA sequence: TGCGCCAGCAGCCCCGGGGGGCGGCTTTCAACTAATGAAAAACTGTTTTTT.

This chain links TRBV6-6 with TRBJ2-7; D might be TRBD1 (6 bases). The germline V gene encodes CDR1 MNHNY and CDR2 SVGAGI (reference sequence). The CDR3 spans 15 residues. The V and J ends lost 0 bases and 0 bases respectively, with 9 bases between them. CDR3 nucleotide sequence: TGTGCCAGCAGTTACTCTCCCAGGGGCTCCTACGAGCAGTACTTC. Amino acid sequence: CASSYSPRGSYEQYF.

Written as DNA, the CDR3 is TGTGCCAGCAGCGTAATGCCGGGGACGGTGAACACTGAAGCTTTCTTT. Translated, it gives CASSVMPGTVNTEAFF. This chain connects TRBV9 to TRBJ1-1; tentatively, D is TRBD1 (5 bases). The V and J ends lost 1 base and 0 bases respectively, with 13 bases between them. This CDR3 contains 16 residues. The germline CDR1 and CDR2 sequences are SGDLS and YYNGEE. Complete variable domain (other parts from reference TRBV9 and TRBJ1-1): DSGVTQTPKHLITATGQRVTLRCSPRSGDLSVYWYQQSLDQGLQFLIQYYNGEERAKGNILERFSAQQFPDLHSELNLSSLELGDSALYFCASSVMPGTVNTEAFFGQGTRLTVV.

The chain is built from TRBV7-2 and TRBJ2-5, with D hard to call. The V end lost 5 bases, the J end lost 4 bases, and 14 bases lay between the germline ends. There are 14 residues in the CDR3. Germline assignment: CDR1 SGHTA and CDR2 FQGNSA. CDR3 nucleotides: TGTGCCAGCAGCACCCTTGGACGAGGAGAGACCCAGTACTTC. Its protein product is CASSTLGRGETQYF.

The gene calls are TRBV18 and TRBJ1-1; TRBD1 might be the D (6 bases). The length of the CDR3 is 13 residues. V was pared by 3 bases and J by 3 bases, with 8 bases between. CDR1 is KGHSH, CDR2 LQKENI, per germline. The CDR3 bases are TGTGCCAGCTCACCCGACAGGCACACTGAAGCTTTCTTT. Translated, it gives CASSPDRHTEAFF.

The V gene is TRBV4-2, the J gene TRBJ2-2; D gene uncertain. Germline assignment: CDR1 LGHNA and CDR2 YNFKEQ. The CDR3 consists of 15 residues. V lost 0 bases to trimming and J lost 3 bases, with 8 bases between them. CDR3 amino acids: CASSQESRHTGELFF. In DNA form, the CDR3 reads TGTGCCAGCAGCCAAGAGTCGCGGCACACCGGGGAGCTGTTTTTT.

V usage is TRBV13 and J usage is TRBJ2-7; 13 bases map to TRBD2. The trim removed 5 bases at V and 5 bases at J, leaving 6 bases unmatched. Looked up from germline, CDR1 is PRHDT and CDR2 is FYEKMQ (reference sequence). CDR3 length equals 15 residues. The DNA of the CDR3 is TGTGCCAGCAGCGCCAGACTAGCGGGAGGTAACGAGCAGTACTTC. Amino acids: CASSARLAGGNEQYF.

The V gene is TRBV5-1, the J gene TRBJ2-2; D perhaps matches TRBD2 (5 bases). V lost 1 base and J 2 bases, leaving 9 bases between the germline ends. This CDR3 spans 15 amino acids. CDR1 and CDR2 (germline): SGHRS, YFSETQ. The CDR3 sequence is CASSLLGDNTGELFF. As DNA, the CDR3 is TGCGCCAGCAGCTTGTTGGGAGATAACACCGGGGAGCTGTTTTTT.

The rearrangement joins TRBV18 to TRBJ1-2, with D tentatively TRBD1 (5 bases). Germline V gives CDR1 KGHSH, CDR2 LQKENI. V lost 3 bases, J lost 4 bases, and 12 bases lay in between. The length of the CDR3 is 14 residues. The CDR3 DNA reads TGTGCCAGCTCACCGGTGACAGAAGTCTATGGCTACACCTTC. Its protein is CASSPVTEVYGYTF.

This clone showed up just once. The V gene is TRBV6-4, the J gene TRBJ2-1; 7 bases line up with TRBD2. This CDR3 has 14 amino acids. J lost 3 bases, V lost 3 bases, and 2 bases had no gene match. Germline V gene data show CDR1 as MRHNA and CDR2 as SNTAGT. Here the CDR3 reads CASSESGGYNEQFF. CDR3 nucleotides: TGTGCCAGCAGTGAATCGGGAGGCTACAATGAGCAGTTCTTC.

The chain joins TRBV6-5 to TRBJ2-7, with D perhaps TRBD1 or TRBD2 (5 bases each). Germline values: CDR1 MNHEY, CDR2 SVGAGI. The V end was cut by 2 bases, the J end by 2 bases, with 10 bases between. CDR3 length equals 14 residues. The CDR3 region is CASSYRDGPYEQYF. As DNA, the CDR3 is TGTGCCAGCAGTTACCGGGACGGACCCTACGAGCAGTACTTC.

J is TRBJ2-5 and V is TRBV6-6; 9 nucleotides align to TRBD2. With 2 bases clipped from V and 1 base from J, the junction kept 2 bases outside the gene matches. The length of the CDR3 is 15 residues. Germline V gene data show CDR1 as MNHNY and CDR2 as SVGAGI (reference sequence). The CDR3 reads CASSYPTSGQETQYF. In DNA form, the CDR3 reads TGTGCCAGCAGTTACCCGACTAGCGGCCAAGAGACCCAGTACTTC.

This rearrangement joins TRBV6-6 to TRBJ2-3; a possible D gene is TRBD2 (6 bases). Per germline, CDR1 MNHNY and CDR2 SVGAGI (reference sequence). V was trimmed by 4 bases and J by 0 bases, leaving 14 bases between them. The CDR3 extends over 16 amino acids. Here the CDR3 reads CASSSGLLSSTDTQYF. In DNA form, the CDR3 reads TGTGCCAGCAGTTCGGGACTGCTCAGTAGCACAGATACGCAGTATTTT.

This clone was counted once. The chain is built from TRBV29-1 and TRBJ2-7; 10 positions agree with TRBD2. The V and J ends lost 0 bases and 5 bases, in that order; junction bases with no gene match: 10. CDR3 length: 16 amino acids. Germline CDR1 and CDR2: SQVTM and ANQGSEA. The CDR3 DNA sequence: TGCAGCGTTGAAGACCCCTCAGGCCTAGCGGGAGACGAGCAGTACTTC. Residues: CSVEDPSGLAGDEQYF.